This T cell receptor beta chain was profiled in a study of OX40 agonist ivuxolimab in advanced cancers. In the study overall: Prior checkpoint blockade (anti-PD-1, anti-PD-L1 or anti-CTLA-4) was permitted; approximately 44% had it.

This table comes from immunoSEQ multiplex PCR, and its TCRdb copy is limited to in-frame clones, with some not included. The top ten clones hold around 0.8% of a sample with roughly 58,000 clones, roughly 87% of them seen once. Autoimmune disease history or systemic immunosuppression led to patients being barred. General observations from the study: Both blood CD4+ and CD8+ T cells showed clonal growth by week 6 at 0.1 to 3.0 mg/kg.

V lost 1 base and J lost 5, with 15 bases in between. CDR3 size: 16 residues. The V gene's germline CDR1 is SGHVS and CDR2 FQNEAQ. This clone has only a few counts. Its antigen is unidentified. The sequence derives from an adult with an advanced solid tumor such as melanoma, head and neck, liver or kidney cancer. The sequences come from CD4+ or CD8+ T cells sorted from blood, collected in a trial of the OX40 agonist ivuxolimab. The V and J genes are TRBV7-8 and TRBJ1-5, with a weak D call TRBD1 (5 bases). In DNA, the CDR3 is TGTGCCAGCAGCTTAGAGGAGGGGCAGTACTATCAGCCCCAGCATTTT. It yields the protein CASSLEEGQYYQPQHF.